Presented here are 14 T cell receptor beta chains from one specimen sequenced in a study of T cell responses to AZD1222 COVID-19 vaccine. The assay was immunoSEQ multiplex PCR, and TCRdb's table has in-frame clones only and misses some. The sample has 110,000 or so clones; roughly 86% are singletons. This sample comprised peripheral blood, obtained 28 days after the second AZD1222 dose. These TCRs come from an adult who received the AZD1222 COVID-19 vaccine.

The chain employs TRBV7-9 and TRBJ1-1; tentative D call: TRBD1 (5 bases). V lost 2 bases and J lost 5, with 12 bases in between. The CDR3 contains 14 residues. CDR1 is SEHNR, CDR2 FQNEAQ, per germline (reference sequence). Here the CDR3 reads CASSLNGGRTEAFF. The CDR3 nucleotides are TGTGCCAGCAGCTTAAATGGGGGGAGGACTGAAGCTTTCTTT.

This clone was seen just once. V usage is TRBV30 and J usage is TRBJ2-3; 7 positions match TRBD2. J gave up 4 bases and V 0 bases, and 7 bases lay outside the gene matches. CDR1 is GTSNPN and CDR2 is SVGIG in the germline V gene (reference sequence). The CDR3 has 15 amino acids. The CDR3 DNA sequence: TGTGCCTGGAGTGTACTTCAGGGAGGGGCAGATACGCAGTATTTT. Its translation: CAWSVLQGGADTQYF.

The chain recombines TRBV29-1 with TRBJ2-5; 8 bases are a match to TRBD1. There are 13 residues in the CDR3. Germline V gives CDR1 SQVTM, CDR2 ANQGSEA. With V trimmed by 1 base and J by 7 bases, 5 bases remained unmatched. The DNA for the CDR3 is TGCAGCGTTGAAGGGCAGGGGGCAGTGACCCAGTACTTC. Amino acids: CSVEGQGAVTQYF. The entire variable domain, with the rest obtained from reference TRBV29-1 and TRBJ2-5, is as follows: SAVISQKPSRDICQRGTSLTIQCQVDSQVTMMFWYRQQPGQSLTLIATANQGSEATYESGFVIDKFPISRPNLTFSTLTVSNMSPEDSSIYLCSVEGQGAVTQYFGPGTRLLVL.

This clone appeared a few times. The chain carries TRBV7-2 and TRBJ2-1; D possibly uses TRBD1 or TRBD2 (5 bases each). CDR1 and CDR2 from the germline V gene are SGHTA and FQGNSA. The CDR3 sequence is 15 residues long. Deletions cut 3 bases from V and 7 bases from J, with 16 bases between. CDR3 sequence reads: CASSFTGTPVNEQFF. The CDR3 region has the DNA TGTGCCAGCAGCTTTACCGGGACCCCCGTTAATGAGCAGTTCTTC.

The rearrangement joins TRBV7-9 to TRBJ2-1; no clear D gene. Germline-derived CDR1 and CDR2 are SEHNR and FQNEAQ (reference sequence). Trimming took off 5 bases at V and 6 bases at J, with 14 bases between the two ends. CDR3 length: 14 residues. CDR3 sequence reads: CASSPPGGRNEQFF. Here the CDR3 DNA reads TGTGCCAGCAGCCCCCCGGGTGGACGCAATGAGCAGTTCTTC.

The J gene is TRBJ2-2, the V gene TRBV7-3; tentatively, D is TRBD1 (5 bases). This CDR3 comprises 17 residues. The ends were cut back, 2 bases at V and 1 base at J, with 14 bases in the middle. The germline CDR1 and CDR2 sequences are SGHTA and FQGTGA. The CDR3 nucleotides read TGTGCCAGCAGCTTACCCTCAGTCGGACAGAACACCGGGGAGCTGTTTTTT. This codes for CASSLPSVGQNTGELFF.

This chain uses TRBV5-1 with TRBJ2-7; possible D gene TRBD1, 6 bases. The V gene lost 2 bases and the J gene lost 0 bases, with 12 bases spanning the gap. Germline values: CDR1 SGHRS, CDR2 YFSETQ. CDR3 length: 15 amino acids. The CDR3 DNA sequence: TGCGCCAGCAGCTTTGGACAGACCAGCTCCTACGAGCAGTACTTC. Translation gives CASSFGQTSSYEQYF.

This chain's CDR3 is CASSAGQLTGYTF. In nucleotides, the CDR3 is TGTGCCAGCAGCGCGGGACAGCTTACTGGCTACACCTTC. The chain is built from TRBV7-9 and TRBJ1-2; 7 bases fit TRBD1. V lost 5 bases and J lost 7; bases outside the gene matches: 7. The CDR3 length is 13 residues. Germline loops: CDR1 SEHNR, CDR2 FQNEAQ (reference sequence).

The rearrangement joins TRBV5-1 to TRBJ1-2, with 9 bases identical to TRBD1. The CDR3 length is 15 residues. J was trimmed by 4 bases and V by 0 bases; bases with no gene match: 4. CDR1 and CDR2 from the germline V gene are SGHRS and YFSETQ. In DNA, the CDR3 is TGCGCCAGCAGCTTGGACGGACAGGGGCCCTATGGCTACACCTTC. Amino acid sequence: CASSLDGQGPYGYTF.

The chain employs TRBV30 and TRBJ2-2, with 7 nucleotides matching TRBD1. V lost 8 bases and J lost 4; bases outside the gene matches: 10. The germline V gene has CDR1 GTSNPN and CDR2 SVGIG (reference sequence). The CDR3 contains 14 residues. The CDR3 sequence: CALAWTGVTGELFF. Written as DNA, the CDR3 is TGTGCCCTGGCCTGGACAGGTGTCACCGGGGAGCTGTTTTTT.

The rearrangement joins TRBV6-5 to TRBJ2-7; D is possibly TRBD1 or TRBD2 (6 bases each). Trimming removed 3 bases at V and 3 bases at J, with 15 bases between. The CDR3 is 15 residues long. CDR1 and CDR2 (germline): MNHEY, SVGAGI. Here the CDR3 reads CASSYHRGLYYEQYF. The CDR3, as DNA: TGTGCCAGCAGTTATCACCGGGGGCTGTACTACGAGCAGTACTTC.

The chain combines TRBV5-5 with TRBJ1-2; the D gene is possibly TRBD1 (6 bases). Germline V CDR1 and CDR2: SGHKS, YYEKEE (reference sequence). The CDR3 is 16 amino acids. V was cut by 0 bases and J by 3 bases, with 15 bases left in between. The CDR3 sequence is CASSLVSRGLDYGYTF. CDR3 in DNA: TGTGCCAGCAGCTTGGTTTCCAGGGGACTAGACTATGGCTACACCTTC.

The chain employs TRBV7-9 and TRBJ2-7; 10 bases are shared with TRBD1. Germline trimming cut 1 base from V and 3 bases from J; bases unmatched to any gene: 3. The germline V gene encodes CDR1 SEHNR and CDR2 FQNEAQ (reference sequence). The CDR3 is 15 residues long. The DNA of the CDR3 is TGTGCCAGCAGCTTAGGACGGACAGGGGGCTACGAGCAGTACTTC. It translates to CASSLGRTGGYEQYF.

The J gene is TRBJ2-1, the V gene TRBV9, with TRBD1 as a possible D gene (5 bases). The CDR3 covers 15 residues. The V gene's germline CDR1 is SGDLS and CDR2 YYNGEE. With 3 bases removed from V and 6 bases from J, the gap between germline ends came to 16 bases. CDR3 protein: CASSEFGAVINEQFF. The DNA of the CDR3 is TGTGCCAGCAGCGAATTTGGGGCGGTGATCAATGAGCAGTTCTTC.